This section outlines one TCR beta chain sequence together with its context. The antigen is unknown. Replicate PCRs from sorted subsets contained roughly 200 ng DNA, which is around 29,000 T cell genomes. TCRdb's table, derived via immunoSEQ multiplex PCR, lists solely in-frame clones and lacks some. The sample holds millions of clones, 85% to 95% seen once. This sample is drawn from a study of shared clonotypes between healthy human individuals. Study-level background: The cohort had a couple of women and a few men, ages 18 to 49.

Findings and caveats of the study: Non-shared clonotypes were found to have lower generation probabilities than the clonotypes that were shared by all four of the sorted-subset donors.

With V trimmed by 2 bases and J by 6 bases, 9 bases remained unmatched. CDR1 is SNHLY and CDR2 is FYNNEI in the germline V gene. The CDR3 is made up of 16 amino acids. This receptor was obtained from a man aged 18 to 29 in good health. The source material was naive CD4+ T cells sorted from blood. Subset denoted: CD45RA+ positively selected. This chain joins TRBV2 and TRBJ2-1; TRBD2 agrees at 8 bases. CDR3 DNA sequence: TGTGCCAGCAGTGAATGGGGGGTAGCGGGACCCAATGAGCAGTTCTTC. Translating it yields CASSEWGVAGPNEQFF. Full variable domain (remainder filled in from reference TRBV2 and TRBJ2-1): EPEVTQTPSHQVTQMGQEVILRCVPISNHLYFYWYRQILGQKVEFLVSFYNNEISEKSEIFDDQFSVERPDGSNFTLKIRSTKLEDSAMYFCASSEWGVAGPNEQFFGPGTRLTVL.